The 14 T cell receptor beta chains reported below all come from one sample, sequenced in a study of ipilimumab plus nivolumab after autologous stem cell transplantation. TCRdb keeps only in-frame clones here, not all; method: immunoSEQ multiplex PCR. The sample has over 35,000 clones; about 91% are singletons. The sequencing used PBMCs, collected in a trial of ipilimumab plus nivolumab as post-transplant consolidation. These receptors were obtained from a male donor with multiple myeloma.

V usage is TRBV19 and J usage is TRBJ2-1; D might be TRBD1 or TRBD2, each matching 5 bases. The ends were cut back, 6 bases at V and 6 bases at J, with 18 bases in the middle. Per the germline V gene, CDR1 is LNHDA and CDR2 is SQIVND (reference sequence). This CDR3 has 15 amino acids. The CDR3 region has the DNA TGTGCCAGTAGGGGCCCCGGGACCCCTAGCAATGAGCAGTTCTTC. Translating it yields CASRGPGTPSNEQFF.

This sequence joins TRBV7-2 and TRBJ2-4; D uncertain. The CDR3 is 11 residues long. Germline V CDR1 and CDR2: SGHTA, FQGNSA. V lost 6 bases, J lost 6 bases, and 6 bases lay in between. CDR3 nucleotide sequence: TGTGCCAGCAGACGAGGAAACATTCAGTACTTC. This translates into CASRRGNIQYF.

The chain links TRBV7-3 to TRBJ2-3, with TRBD2 matching 12 bases. The junction had 6 bases not matched to a gene; V was cut back by 5 bases and J by 6 bases. CDR1 and CDR2 from the germline V gene are SGHTA and FQGTGA. This CDR3 spans 15 amino acids. CDR3: CASSLAGGHADTQYF. The CDR3, as DNA: TGTGCCAGCAGCCTAGCGGGGGGGCACGCGGATACGCAGTATTTT.

The V gene is TRBV7-2, the J gene TRBJ2-7; 13 positions agree with TRBD2. The ends lost 5 bases at V and 4 bases at J; junction bases unmatched: 5. Germline V gene data show CDR1 as SGHTA and CDR2 as FQGNSA. The CDR3 loop spans 15 amino acids. The CDR3 nucleotides are TGTGCCAGCAGCCAACGGACTAGCGGGAGTTACGAGCAGTACTTC. It translates to CASSQRTSGSYEQYF.

V gene TRBV13 combines with J gene TRBJ2-1; maybe TRBD2 (6 bases). CDR1 is PRHDT and CDR2 is FYEKMQ in the germline V gene (reference sequence). Deletions cut 2 bases from V and 4 bases from J, with 21 bases between. The CDR3 sequence is 18 residues long. The CDR3 region is CASSLKGLAVIYYNEQFF. CDR3 bases: TGTGCCAGCAGCTTAAAAGGGTTAGCGGTAATTTATTACAATGAGCAGTTCTTC.

This chain links TRBV4-3 with TRBJ2-7, with D perhaps matching TRBD2 (6 bases). With 5 bases removed from V and 7 bases from J, the gap between germline ends came to 24 bases. Germline V lookup: CDR1 LGHNA, CDR2 YSLEER. The CDR3 is 16 residues long. The CDR3 is CASSTSIPTGAGEQYF. The CDR3 region has the DNA TGCGCCAGCAGCACGTCGATCCCAACAGGCGCGGGGGAGCAGTACTTC.

This chain connects TRBV28 to TRBJ1-3, with TRBD1 identical over 7 bases. The CDR3 covers 16 residues. The J segment lost 0 bases and the V segment lost 4 bases, leaving 6 bases of the junction unmatched. CDR1 is MDHEN and CDR2 is SYDVKM in the germline V gene. Written as DNA, the CDR3 is TGTGCCAGCAGTTCCGGGACAGCAAGCTCTGGAAACACCATATATTTT. Translation: CASSSGTASSGNTIYF.

The chain employs TRBV4-1 and TRBJ2-5; possibly TRBD1 for D (6 bases). Looked up from germline, CDR1 is MGHRA and CDR2 is YSYEKL. The CDR3 has 14 residues. Trimming pared 4 bases from V and 2 bases from J, leaving 11 bases between. The CDR3, as DNA: TGCGCCAGCAGCCGTCAGGGGAATCAAGAGACCCAGTACTTC. This sequence encodes CASSRQGNQETQYF.

The gene calls are TRBV7-9 and TRBJ1-2; 7 bases are a match to TRBD1. The CDR3 extends over 16 amino acids. V lost 5 bases, J lost 4 bases, and 13 bases stayed unmatched. In germline, CDR1 is SEHNR, CDR2 FQNEAQ (reference sequence). CDR3 sequence (DNA): TGTGCCAGCAGCGGCCTGGGACAGTCTATCGTCTATGGCTACACCTTC. It yields the protein CASSGLGQSIVYGYTF.

This clone occurred a few times. V is TRBV29-1 and J is TRBJ2-7, with 9 bases identical to TRBD1. In germline, CDR1 is SQVTM, CDR2 ANQGSEA. The J segment lost 9 bases and the V segment lost 5 bases, leaving 11 bases of the junction unmatched. This CDR3 is 13 amino acids long. CDR3 loop: CSVLGTGPSVQYF. In DNA form, the CDR3 reads TGCAGCGTTCTAGGGACAGGGCCTTCGGTGCAGTACTTC.

V gene TRBV29-1 combines with J gene TRBJ1-4, with TRBD1 matching over 7 bases. Germline loops: CDR1 SQVTM, CDR2 ANQGSEA. The CDR3 sequence is 13 residues long. The V gene end was trimmed by 6 bases and the J gene end by 4 bases; junction bases not matched to a gene: 5. The CDR3 DNA reads TGCAGCGTCCCGGGACAGCATAATGAAAAACTGTTTTTT. Its protein product is CSVPGQHNEKLFF.

CDR3 sequence: CASSLTANYGYTF. The CDR3 DNA reads TGCGCCAGCAGCTTAACTGCGAACTATGGCTACACCTTC. This rearrangement joins TRBV5-1 to TRBJ1-2; D gene uncertain. The CDR3 is 13 amino acids. Germline-derived CDR1 and CDR2 are SGHRS and YFSETQ. V lost 2 bases to trimming and J lost 2 bases, with 7 bases between them.

V usage is TRBV21-1 and J usage is TRBJ1-2. TRBV21-1 is described as a pseudogene. This CDR3 is 13 amino acids long. CDR3 coding DNA: TGTGCCAGCAGCAAAGATAAAGAGTATGGCTACACCTTC. Residues: CASSKDKEYGYTF.

V is TRBV6-1 and J is TRBJ2-7, with 14 nucleotides matching TRBD2. The germline V gene has CDR1 MNHNS and CDR2 SASEGT. There are 15 residues in the CDR3. The ends lost 6 bases at V and 4 bases at J; junction bases unmatched: 5. The CDR3 DNA is TGTGCCAGCAGACCGGGGACTAGCGGGAGTTACGAGCAGTACTTC. This translates into CASRPGTSGSYEQYF.